This TCR beta chain derives from a study of blood T cell repertoires in COVID-19 (dated by TCRdb to about 2020). Notes on the research overall: Samples covering the acute and convalescent phases of COVID-19 were provided by collaborators in the United States, Italy and Spain. The material from the prospective study consisted of cDNA or gDNA derived from T cells, B-cell-depleted T cells, or PBMCs. The dataset comprised deeply sampled blood TCRbeta repertoires from subjects exposed to, actively infected with, or recovered from COVID-19. A freely available public database, intended as a resource for researchers studying the immune response to SARS-CoV-2, is where the repertoires were released. Samples came from the ongoing ImmuneRACE study (first 160 participants) plus 1,254 subjects from 6 global collaborators. Nearly every sample came with metadata listing a de-identified subject ID, COVID-19 status, age in years and sex. Where HLA class I and class II types were available, the types were taken from metadata supplied by the sample provider, not from assay-based typing.

The CDR3 holds 15 amino acids from the cysteine to the phenylalanine. The retained sequence is limited to the CDR3, 45 bases, with the frame set at the first base. The germline V gene specifies SGHAT as CDR1 and FQNNGV as CDR2. After removal of 3 bases from V and 5 bases from J, the junction retains 8 bases not matched to a gene. The study at large found these results: The amount of clinical and demographic metadata varied by source and participant and was provided uncurated.

Participants in the prospective study were aged roughly 18 to 100 years, lived in 24 United States geographic areas, and enrolled through a virtual design. To assign participants to cohorts, the prospective study relied on clinical history that participants themselves reported in a screening survey and a study questionnaire. A participant counted as exposed if, within 2 weeks of entering the study, that participant had been in contact with someone who had a PCR-confirmed or clinician-diagnosed COVID-19 case. In the prospective study, mobile phlebotomists collected whole blood, serum and a nasopharyngeal or oropharyngeal swab from each participant. Additional blood draws and questionnaires over an approximately two-month period could optionally be provided by prospective study participants. Before DNA extraction, blood samples from the prospective study were shipped at room temperature or frozen.

TCRbeta CDR3 regions were amplified from genomic DNA using the immunoSEQ Assay, a bias-controlled multiplex PCR. Concerning the study's data processing: The number of nucleated cells in each sample was estimated from the amplification of reference gene primers within the assay. Sequence reads were collapsed and filtered to measure the absolute abundance of every unique TCRbeta CDR3 rearrangement. For each sample, productive Simpson clonality was calculated by taking the square root of Simpson's diversity index across productive rearrangements. TCRdb's version of the immuneACCESS table is confined to in-frame rearrangements and falls short of the full clone set. An unresolved V gene accounts for under half of the shortfall where checked; the remainder is of unknown origin. V and J calls plus clone size are reproduced from that table; the DNA served to infer D and trimming. The sample profile shows 350,000 to 450,000 clones; 70% to 90% of them were found once. 1.4% to 1.5% of the sample is in the top ten clones.

Details on this clone: There is no known antigen for this receptor. No much larger clone is present one base from it, and per-base qualities are unavailable.

Material: PBMCs or T cells enriched from blood (not recorded which). The sequence came from a woman between 18 and 30 years old who had been exposed to COVID-19. The receptor chain draws on TRBV11-2 and TRBJ2-5; TRBD2 fits 8 bases in the junction. The CDR3 region reads CASSFSAGEQETQYF. The DNA reads TGTGCCAGCAGCTTTTCAGCGGGGGAGCAGGAGACCCAGTACTTC.